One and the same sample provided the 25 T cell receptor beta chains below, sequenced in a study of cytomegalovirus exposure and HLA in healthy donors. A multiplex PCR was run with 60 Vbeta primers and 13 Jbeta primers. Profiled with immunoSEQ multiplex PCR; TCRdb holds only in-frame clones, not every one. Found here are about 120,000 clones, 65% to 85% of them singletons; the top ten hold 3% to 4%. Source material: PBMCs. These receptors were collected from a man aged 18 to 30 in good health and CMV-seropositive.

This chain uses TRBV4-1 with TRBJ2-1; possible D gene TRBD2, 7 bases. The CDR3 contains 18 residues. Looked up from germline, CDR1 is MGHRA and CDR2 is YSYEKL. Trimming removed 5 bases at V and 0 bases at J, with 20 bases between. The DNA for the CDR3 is TGCGCCAGCAGCAACAGGGCCGGCCCGGGGGGCTCCTACAATGAGCAGTTCTTC. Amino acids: CASSNRAGPGGSYNEQFF.

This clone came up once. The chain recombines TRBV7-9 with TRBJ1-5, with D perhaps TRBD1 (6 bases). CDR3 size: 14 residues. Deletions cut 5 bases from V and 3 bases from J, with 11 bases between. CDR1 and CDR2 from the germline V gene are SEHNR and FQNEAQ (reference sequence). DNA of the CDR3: TGTGCCAGCAGCCTACAGGGAATCAATCAGCCCCAGCATTTT. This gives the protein CASSLQGINQPQHF.

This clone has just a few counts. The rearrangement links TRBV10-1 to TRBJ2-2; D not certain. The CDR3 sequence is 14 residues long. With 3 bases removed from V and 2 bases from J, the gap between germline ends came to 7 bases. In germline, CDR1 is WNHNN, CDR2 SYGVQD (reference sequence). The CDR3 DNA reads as TGCGCCAGCAGTGAATTCCTAAACACCGGGGAGCTGTTTTTT. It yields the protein CASSEFLNTGELFF.

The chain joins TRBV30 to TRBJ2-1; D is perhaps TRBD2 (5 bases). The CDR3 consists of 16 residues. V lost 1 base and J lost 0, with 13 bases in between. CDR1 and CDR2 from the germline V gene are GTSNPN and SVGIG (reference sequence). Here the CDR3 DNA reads TGTGCCTGGAGTGATATCGAGCGGAGCTCCTACAATGAGCAGTTCTTC. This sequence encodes CAWSDIERSSYNEQFF.

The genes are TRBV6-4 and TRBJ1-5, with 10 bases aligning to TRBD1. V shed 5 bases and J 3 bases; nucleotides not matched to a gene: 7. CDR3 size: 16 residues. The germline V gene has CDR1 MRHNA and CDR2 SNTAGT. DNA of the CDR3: TGTGCCAGCAGTAAACCGGGACAGGGGATCAATCAGCCCCAGCATTTT. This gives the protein CASSKPGQGINQPQHF.

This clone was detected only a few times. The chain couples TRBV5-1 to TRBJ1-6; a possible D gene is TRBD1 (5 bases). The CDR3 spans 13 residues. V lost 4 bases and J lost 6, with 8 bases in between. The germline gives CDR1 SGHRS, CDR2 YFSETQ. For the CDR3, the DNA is TGCGCCAGCAGCCCGGGGGGTAATTCACCCCTCCACTTT. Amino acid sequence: CASSPGGNSPLHF.

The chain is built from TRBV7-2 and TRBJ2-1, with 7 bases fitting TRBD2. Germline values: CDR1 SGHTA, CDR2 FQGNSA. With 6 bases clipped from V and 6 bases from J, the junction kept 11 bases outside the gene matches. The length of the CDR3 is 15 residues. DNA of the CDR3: TGTGCCAGCAGTCGGAGCGGGACGCCCGCCAATGAGCAGTTCTTC. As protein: CASSRSGTPANEQFF.

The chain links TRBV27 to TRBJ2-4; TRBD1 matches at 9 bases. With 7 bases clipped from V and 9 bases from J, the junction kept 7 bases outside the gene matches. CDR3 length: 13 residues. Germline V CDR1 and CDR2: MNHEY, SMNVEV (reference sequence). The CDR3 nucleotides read TGTGCCAGCAACGGCCGGACAGGGGCCATTCAGTACTTC. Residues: CASNGRTGAIQYF.

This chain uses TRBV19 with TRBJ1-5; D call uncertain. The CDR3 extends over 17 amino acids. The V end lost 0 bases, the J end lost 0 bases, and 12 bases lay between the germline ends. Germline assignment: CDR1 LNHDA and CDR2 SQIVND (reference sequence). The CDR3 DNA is TGTGCCAGTAGTATAGATCACGTTTACGGTAGCAATCAGCCCCAGCATTTT. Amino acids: CASSIDHVYGSNQPQHF.

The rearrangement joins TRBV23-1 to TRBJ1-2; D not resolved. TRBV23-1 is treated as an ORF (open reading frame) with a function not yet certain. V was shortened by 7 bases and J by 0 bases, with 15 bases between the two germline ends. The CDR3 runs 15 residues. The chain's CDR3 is CASKRSSRANYGYTF. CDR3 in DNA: TGCGCCAGCAAGAGGAGTTCCAGAGCTAACTATGGCTACACCTTC.

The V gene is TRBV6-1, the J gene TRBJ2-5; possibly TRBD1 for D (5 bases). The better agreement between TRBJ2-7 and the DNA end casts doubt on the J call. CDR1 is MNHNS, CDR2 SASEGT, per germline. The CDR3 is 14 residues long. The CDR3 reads CASSGGAGTHEQYF. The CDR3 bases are TGTGCCAGCAGTGGGGGCGCAGGAACCCACGAGCAGTACTTC.

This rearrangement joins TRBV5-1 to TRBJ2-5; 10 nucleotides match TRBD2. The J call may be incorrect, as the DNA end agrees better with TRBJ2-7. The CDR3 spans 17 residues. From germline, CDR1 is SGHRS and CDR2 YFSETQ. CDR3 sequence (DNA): TGCGCCAGCAGCTTGGCAGCGGGAGGGCCATCATCGTACGAGCAGTACTTC. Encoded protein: CASSLAAGGPSSYEQYF.

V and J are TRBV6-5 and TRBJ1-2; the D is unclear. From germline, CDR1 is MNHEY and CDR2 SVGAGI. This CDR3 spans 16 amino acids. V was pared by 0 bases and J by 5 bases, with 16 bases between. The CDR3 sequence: CASSYSRSAPLYGYTF. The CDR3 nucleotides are TGTGCCAGCAGTTACTCTAGGAGTGCCCCACTATATGGCTACACCTTC.

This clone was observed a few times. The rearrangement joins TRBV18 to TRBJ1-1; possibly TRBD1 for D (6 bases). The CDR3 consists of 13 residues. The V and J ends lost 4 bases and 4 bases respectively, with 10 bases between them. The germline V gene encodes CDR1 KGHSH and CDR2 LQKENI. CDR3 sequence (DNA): TGTGCCAGCTCACAACTAGGGGGCACTGAAGCTTTCTTT. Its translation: CASSQLGGTEAFF.

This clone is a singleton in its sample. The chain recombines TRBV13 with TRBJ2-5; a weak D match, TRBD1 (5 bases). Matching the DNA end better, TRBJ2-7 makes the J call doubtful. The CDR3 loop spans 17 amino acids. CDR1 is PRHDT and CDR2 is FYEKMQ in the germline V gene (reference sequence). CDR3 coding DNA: TGTGCCAGCAGCTTAGGCCCGTGGCAGGGCCAGACCCGCGAGCAGTACTTC. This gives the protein CASSLGPWQGQTREQYF.

This chain's CDR3 is CASSSGTSGVTDTQYF. For the CDR3, the DNA is TGCGCCAGCAGCTCTGGAACTAGCGGGGTAACAGATACGCAGTATTTT. The J gene is TRBJ2-3, the V gene TRBV5-1; 10 bases fit TRBD2. The CDR3 has 16 residues. The J segment lost 3 bases and the V segment lost 3 bases, leaving 7 bases of the junction unmatched. Germline CDR1 SGHRS, CDR2 YFSETQ. The full variable domain, completed using reference TRBV5-1 and TRBJ2-3, is KAGVTQTPRYLIKTRGQQVTLSCSPISGHRSVSWYQQTPGQGLQFLFEYFSETQRNKGNFPGRFSGRQFSNSRSEMNVSTLELGDSALYLCASSSGTSGVTDTQYFGPGTRLTVL.

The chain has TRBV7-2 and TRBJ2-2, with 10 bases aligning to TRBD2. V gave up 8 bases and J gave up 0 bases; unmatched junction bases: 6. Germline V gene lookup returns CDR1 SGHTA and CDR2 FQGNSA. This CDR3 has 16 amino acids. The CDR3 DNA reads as TGTGCCAGCGTATTAGCGGGAGGAACGAACACCGGGGAGCTGTTTTTT. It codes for CASVLAGGTNTGELFF.

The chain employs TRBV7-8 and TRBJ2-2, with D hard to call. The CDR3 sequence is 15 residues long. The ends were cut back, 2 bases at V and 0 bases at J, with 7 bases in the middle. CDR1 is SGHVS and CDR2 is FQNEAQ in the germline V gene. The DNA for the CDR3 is TGTGCCAGCAGCTTAAAAAGAGCGAACACCGGGGAGCTGTTTTTT. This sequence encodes CASSLKRANTGELFF.

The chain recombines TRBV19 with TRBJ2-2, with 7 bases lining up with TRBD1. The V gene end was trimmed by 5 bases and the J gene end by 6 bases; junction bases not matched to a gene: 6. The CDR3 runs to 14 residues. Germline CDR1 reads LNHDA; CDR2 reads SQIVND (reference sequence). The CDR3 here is CASSSRDRAGELFF. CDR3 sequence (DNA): TGTGCCAGTAGTTCCCGAGACAGGGCCGGGGAGCTGTTTTTT.

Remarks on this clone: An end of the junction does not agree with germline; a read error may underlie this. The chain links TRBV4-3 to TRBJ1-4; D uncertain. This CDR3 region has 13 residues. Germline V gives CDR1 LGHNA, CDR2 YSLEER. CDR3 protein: CASSQVLSGLREF. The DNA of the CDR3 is TGCGCCAGCAGCCAAGTGCTTTCGGGTTTAAGAGAATTC.

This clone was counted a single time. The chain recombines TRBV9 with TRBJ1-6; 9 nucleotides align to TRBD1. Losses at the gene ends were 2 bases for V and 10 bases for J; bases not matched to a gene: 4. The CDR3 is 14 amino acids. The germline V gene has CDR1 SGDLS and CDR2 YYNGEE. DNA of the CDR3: TGTGCCAGCAGCGTGGGACAGGGAGCCTCACCCCTCCACTTT. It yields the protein CASSVGQGASPLHF.

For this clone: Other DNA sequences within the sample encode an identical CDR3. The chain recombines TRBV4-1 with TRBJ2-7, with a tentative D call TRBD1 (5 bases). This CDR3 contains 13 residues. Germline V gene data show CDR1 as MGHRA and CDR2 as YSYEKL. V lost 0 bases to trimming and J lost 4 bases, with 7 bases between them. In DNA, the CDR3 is TGCGCCAGCAGCCAAGAGCAGGGATACGAGCAGTACTTC. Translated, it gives CASSQEQGYEQYF.

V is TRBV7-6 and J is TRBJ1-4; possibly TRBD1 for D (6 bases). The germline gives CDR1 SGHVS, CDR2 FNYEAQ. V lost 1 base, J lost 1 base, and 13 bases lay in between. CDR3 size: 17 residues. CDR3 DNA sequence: TGTGCCAGCAGCTTAGTACAACCGGGACAAACTAATGAAAAACTGTTTTTT. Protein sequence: CASSLVQPGQTNEKLFF.

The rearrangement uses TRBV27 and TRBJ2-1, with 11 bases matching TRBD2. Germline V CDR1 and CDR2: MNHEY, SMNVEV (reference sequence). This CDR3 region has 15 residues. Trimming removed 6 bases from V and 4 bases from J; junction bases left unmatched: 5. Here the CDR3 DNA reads TGTGCCAGCAGCCTAGGGACTAGCGGATACAATGAGCAGTTCTTC. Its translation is CASSLGTSGYNEQFF.

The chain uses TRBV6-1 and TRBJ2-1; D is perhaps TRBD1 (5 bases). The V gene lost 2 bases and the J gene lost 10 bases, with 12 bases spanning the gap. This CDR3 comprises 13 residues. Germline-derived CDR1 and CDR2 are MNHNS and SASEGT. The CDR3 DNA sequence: TGTGCCAGCAGTGAAAGCAGGGCCGACGAGCAGTTCTTC. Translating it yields CASSESRADEQFF.